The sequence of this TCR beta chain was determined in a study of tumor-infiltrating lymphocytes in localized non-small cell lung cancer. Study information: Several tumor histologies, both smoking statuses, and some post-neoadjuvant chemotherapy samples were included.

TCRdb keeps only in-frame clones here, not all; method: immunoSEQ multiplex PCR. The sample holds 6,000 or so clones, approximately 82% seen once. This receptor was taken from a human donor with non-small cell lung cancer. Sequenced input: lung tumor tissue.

This CDR3 reads CASSPGRAAFYEQYF. Written as DNA, the CDR3 is TGTGCCAGCTCACCAGGGAGGGCCGCTTTCTACGAGCAGTACTTC. V and J are TRBV18 and TRBJ2-7, with 7 bases that match TRBD2. Germline values: CDR1 KGHSH, CDR2 LQKENI. This CDR3 comprises 15 residues. V dropped 2 bases and J dropped 3; count of bases not matched to a gene: 7.